The rows below give T cell receptor beta chains drawn from one sample of a study of blood T cells in healthy people across ages. TCRdb itself ran the 5' RACE reads through MiXCR, one entry per CDR3 protein. This sample has 1.5 million to 2 million distinct CDR3 sequences; around half occur once, and the top ten carry approximately 2%. Sequenced material: blood. The receptors here all came from a woman between 40 and 50 years old in good health. Both conserved end residues are part of each CDR3. A D gene is named only where the DNA matches it firmly. Size is stated for part of the rows, as once, few or many counts, or as a class when the clone is expanded.

D: TRBD1
J: TRBJ2-6
size: .
V: TRBV5-1
CDR3: CASSSRTGGANVLTF
DNA: TGCGCCAGCAGCTCCCGGACAGGCGGGGCCAACGTCCTGACTTTC

D: TRBD2
J: TRBJ2-3
size: .
V: TRBV9
CDR3: CASSVAASGAPDTQYF
DNA: TGTGCCAGCAGCGTAGCGGCTAGCGGGGCCCCAGATACGCAGTATTTT

D: .
J: TRBJ2-3
size: .
V: TRBV20-1
CDR3: CSASQGWTPVLDTQYF
DNA: TGCAGTGCTAGTCAGGGATGGACCCCAGTTTTGGATACGCAGTATTTT

D: TRBD1
J: TRBJ2-4
size: .
V: TRBV5-1
CDR3: CASTVKTGGKNIQYF
DNA: TGCGCCAGCACCGTCAAAACAGGGGGCAAAAACATTCAGTACTTC

D: .
J: TRBJ2-1
size: few
V: TRBV6-5
CDR3: CASSYSSPQVSGMGEFF
DNA: TGTGCCAGCAGTTACTCGAGCCCCCAGGTCTCTGGGATGGGGGAGTTCTTC

D: .
J: TRBJ2-3
size: many
V: TRBV20-1
CDR3: CSASPDTQYF
DNA: TGCAGTGCTAGTCCAGATACGCAGTATTTT

D: TRBD1
J: TRBJ1-2
size: few
V: TRBV5-6
CDR3: CASMEGQNNYGYTF
DNA: TGTGCCAGCATGGAGGGACAGAATAACTATGGCTACACCTTC

D: TRBD2
J: TRBJ2-3
size: .
V: TRBV28
CDR3: CASSSSGGAGDTQYF
DNA: TGTGCCAGCAGTTCCAGCGGGGGTGCCGGAGATACGCAGTATTTT

D: TRBD2
J: TRBJ2-7
size: .
V: TRBV29-1
CDR3: CSVEIAGVSSYEQYF
DNA: TGCAGCGTTGAAATAGCGGGCGTAAGCTCCTACGAGCAGTACTTC

D: .
J: TRBJ2-1
size: .
V: TRBV2
CDR3: CASTEPAEGDNEQFF
DNA: TGTGCCAGCACCGAGCCAGCCGAAGGTGACAATGAGCAGTTCTTC

D: .
J: TRBJ1-1
size: .
V: TRBV18
CDR3: CASSPFIRQGGTEAFF
DNA: TGTGCCAGCTCACCATTCATCCGGCAGGGTGGGACTGAAGCTTTCTTT

D: TRBD1
J: TRBJ2-4
size: few
V: TRBV12-3/TRBV12-4
CDR3: CASTPPSRRGKGVRIQYF
DNA: TGTGCCAGCACCCCTCCGTCGCGCAGGGGGAAAGGAGTACGCATTCAGTACTTC

D: TRBD1
J: TRBJ1-6
size: .
V: TRBV28
CDR3: CASVRTGTGNSPLHF
DNA: TGTGCCAGCGTTCGAACCGGGACAGGGAACTCACCCCTCCACTTT

D: TRBD2
J: TRBJ2-5
size: .
V: TRBV7-2
CDR3: CASSLTRGDAETQYF
DNA: TGTGCCAGCAGCTTAACCCGGGGGGACGCAGAGACCCAGTACTTC

D: .
J: TRBJ2-1
size: .
V: TRBV7-2
CDR3: CASSLLGGFSFNEQFF
DNA: TGTGCCAGCAGCTTATTGGGGGGCTTTTCTTTTAATGAGCAGTTCTTC

D: TRBD1
J: TRBJ2-1
size: .
V: TRBV7-2
CDR3: CASSLRIRDRAQNEQFF
DNA: TGTGCCAGCAGCCTTAGGATCCGGGACAGGGCCCAAAATGAGCAGTTCTTC

D: TRBD1
J: TRBJ2-7
size: .
V: TRBV28
CDR3: CASRPEGQGSYEQYF
DNA: TGTGCCAGCAGACCCGAAGGACAGGGCTCCTACGAGCAGTACTTC

D: TRBD2
J: TRBJ2-5
size: few
V: TRBV20-1
CDR3: CSADPSGGYQETQYF
DNA: TGCAGTGCTGACCCAAGCGGGGGATACCAAGAGACCCAGTACTTC

D: .
J: TRBJ2-7
size: .
V: TRBV28
CDR3: CASSPDRDRYEQYF
DNA: TGTGCCAGCAGTCCCGACCGGGACCGCTACGAGCAGTACTTC

D: TRBD2
J: TRBJ2-7
size: .
V: TRBV7-2
CDR3: CASKIAGGPTSYEQYF
DNA: TGTGCCAGCAAAATAGCGGGGGGGCCGACTTCCTACGAGCAGTACTTC

D: TRBD1
J: TRBJ2-1
size: .
V: TRBV12-3/TRBV12-4
CDR3: CASSVGQGQYNEQFF
DNA: TGTGCCAGCAGCGTTGGACAGGGGCAATACAATGAGCAGTTCTTC

D: TRBD1
J: TRBJ2-6
size: .
V: TRBV6-1
CDR3: CASLLRWDRGSGANVLTF
DNA: TGTGCCAGCCTGCTTCGGTGGGACAGGGGGTCTGGGGCCAACGTCCTGACTTTC

D: .
J: TRBJ2-5
size: .
V: TRBV7-8
CDR3: CASSDTGLPQETQYF
DNA: TGTGCCAGCAGCGATACCGGACTACCCCAAGAGACCCAGTACTTC

D: .
J: TRBJ2-4
size: few
V: TRBV18
CDR3: CASSLRGSMAKNIQYF
DNA: TGTGCCAGCTCTCTCAGGGGAAGTATGGCCAAAAACATTCAGTACTTC

D: TRBD2
J: TRBJ2-5
size: .
V: TRBV29-1
CDR3: CSVRDPAGETQYF
DNA: TGCAGCGTACGGGACCCAGCGGGGGAGACCCAGTACTTC

D: .
J: TRBJ2-5
size: .
V: TRBV7-8
CDR3: CASSFAKGGGLETQYF
DNA: TGTGCCAGCAGCTTTGCAAAGGGTGGGGGCCTAGAGACCCAGTACTTC

D: .
J: TRBJ2-1
size: .
V: TRBV4-3
CDR3: CASSQDAAGTEQFF
DNA: TGCGCCAGCAGCCAAGATGCCGCGGGAACTGAGCAGTTCTTC

D: .
J: TRBJ1-4
size: few
V: TRBV7-2
CDR3: CASSLRAGFNEKLFF
DNA: TGTGCCAGCAGCTTAAGGGCAGGGTTTAATGAAAAACTGTTTTTT

D: TRBD2
J: TRBJ2-7
size: .
V: TRBV10-3
CDR3: CAISEVSGGADEQYF
DNA: TGTGCCATCAGTGAGGTAAGCGGGGGGGCCGACGAGCAGTACTTC

D: .
J: TRBJ2-5
size: few
V: TRBV20-1
CDR3: CSARAGPQETQYF
DNA: TGCAGTGCTAGGGCGGGACCTCAAGAGACCCAGTACTTC

D: .
J: TRBJ1-2
size: .
V: TRBV20-1
CDR3: CSARDYEGGNGYTF
DNA: TGCAGTGCTAGAGATTATGAGGGGGGCAATGGCTACACCTTC

D: TRBD1
J: TRBJ2-1
size: once
V: TRBV11-1
CDR3: CASSSEQGRVNEQFF
DNA: TGTGCCAGCAGCTCAGAACAGGGGCGAGTGAATGAGCAGTTCTTC

D: .
J: TRBJ2-1
size: few
V: TRBV6-5
CDR3: CASSLPPVGYNEQFF
DNA: TGTGCCAGCAGCCTGCCCCCCGTGGGGTACAATGAGCAGTTCTTC

D: TRBD2
J: TRBJ2-1
size: few
V: TRBV6-5
CDR3: CASSRSSGEIYNEQFF
DNA: TGTGCCAGCAGTCGTTCTAGCGGGGAAATCTACAATGAGCAGTTCTTC

D: TRBD2
J: TRBJ2-1
size: .
V: TRBV3-1
CDR3: CASSQDPSGDYEQFF
DNA: TGTGCCAGCAGCCAAGATCCTAGCGGGGACTATGAGCAGTTCTTC

D: TRBD1
J: TRBJ1-2
size: .
V: TRBV20-1
CDR3: CSARTGLGYTF
DNA: TGCAGTGCCCGGACAGGCCTTGGCTACACCTTC

D: .
J: TRBJ2-4
size: .
V: TRBV7-9
CDR3: CASSLQAAKNIQYF
DNA: TGTGCCAGCAGCTTACAGGCAGCCAAAAACATTCAGTACTTC

D: TRBD2
J: TRBJ2-1
size: .
V: TRBV20-1
CDR3: CSARAPTLAGGLGKEQFF
DNA: TGCAGTGCTAGAGCCCCCACTCTAGCGGGGGGTTTGGGGAAGGAGCAGTTCTTC

D: TRBD1
J: TRBJ1-2
size: few
V: TRBV4-2
CDR3: CASSQDRQGSYGYTF
DNA: TGTGCCAGCAGCCAAGACCGACAGGGATCCTATGGCTACACCTTC

D: .
J: TRBJ1-4
size: .
V: TRBV28
CDR3: CASSRDPGGSEKLFF
DNA: TGTGCCAGCAGTCGCGACCCGGGGGGAAGCGAAAAACTGTTTTTT

D: TRBD2
J: TRBJ2-1
size: .
V: TRBV7-2
CDR3: CASSLGAGGRYNEQFF
DNA: TGTGCCAGTAGCTTAGGAGCGGGGGGGAGATACAATGAGCAGTTCTTC

D: TRBD1
J: TRBJ1-2
size: .
V: TRBV5-1
CDR3: CASSPSQGLHYGYTF
DNA: TGCGCCAGCAGCCCGTCACAGGGGCTGCACTATGGCTACACCTTC

D: .
J: TRBJ1-1
size: .
V: TRBV7-9
CDR3: CASSSRSSNTEAFF
DNA: TGTGCCAGCAGTTCGAGGTCCTCGAACACTGAAGCTTTCTTT

D: .
J: TRBJ2-1
size: few
V: TRBV29-1
CDR3: CSVDSGYYNEQFF
DNA: TGCAGCGTTGACTCAGGGTACTACAATGAGCAGTTCTTC

D: .
J: TRBJ2-1
size: few
V: TRBV7-2
CDR3: CASSHRRGGAQQGVNEQFF
DNA: TGTGCCAGCAGCCACAGAAGGGGGGGGGCCCAGCAGGGTGTGAATGAGCAGTTCTTC

D: .
J: TRBJ2-7
size: .
V: TRBV27
CDR3: CASRDRVTNCEQYF
DNA: TGTGCCAGCAGGGACCGGGTCACTAACTGCGAGCAGTACTTC

D: TRBD1
J: TRBJ1-2
size: few
V: TRBV9
CDR3: CASSEGGQIYGYTF
DNA: TGTGCCAGCAGCGAAGGGGGACAGATCTATGGCTACACCTTC

D: TRBD2
J: TRBJ2-5
size: few
V: TRBV6-1
CDR3: CASRGTSGNQETQYF
DNA: TGTGCCAGCAGAGGGACTAGCGGGAACCAAGAGACCCAGTACTTC

D: .
J: TRBJ1-1
size: .
V: TRBV4-2
CDR3: CASSQATMNTEAFF
DNA: TGTGCCAGCAGCCAAGCGACAATGAACACTGAAGCTTTCTTT

D: .
J: TRBJ1-5
size: .
V: TRBV20-1
CDR3: CSASTSGGRLIQPQHF
DNA: TGCAGTGCTTCCACTAGTGGAGGGAGGTTGATTCAGCCCCAGCATTTT

D: TRBD1
J: TRBJ2-1
size: .
V: TRBV24-1
CDR3: CATSRQGLANEQFF
DNA: TGTGCCACGAGTAGACAGGGTCTCGCCAATGAGCAGTTCTTC

D: TRBD1
J: TRBJ2-1
size: .
V: TRBV5-6
CDR3: CASSLTGGRGYNEQFF
DNA: TGTGCCAGCAGCTTGACAGGGGGCCGGGGGTACAATGAGCAGTTCTTC

D: .
J: TRBJ2-7
size: few
V: TRBV27
CDR3: CASNRVASLSEQYF
DNA: TGTGCCAGCAACCGCGTGGCGTCCCTATCCGAGCAGTACTTC

D: .
J: TRBJ2-1
size: .
V: TRBV24-1
CDR3: CATIDAGTGDYNEQFF
DNA: TGTGCCACCATTGATGCCGGGACGGGGGACTACAATGAGCAGTTCTTC

D: TRBD2
J: TRBJ2-3
size: .
V: TRBV7-9
CDR3: CASSSPQSGRSTDTQYF
DNA: TGTGCCAGCAGCTCACCCCAGAGCGGGAGGTCTACAGATACGCAGTATTTT

D: TRBD1
J: TRBJ1-4
size: few
V: TRBV20-1
CDR3: CSASTGVGEKLFF
DNA: TGCAGTGCCTCTACAGGGGTTGGTGAAAAACTGTTTTTT

D: TRBD1
J: TRBJ2-1
size: .
V: TRBV28
CDR3: CASTRQGLDNEQFF
DNA: TGTGCCAGCACTCGACAGGGTCTTGACAATGAGCAGTTCTTC

D: .
J: TRBJ2-5
size: .
V: TRBV12-3/TRBV12-4
CDR3: CASSLELRGAGGETQYF
DNA: TGTGCCAGCAGTTTAGAGCTGAGGGGGGCCGGTGGAGAGACCCAGTACTTC

D: .
J: TRBJ2-1
size: .
V: TRBV5-1
CDR3: CASSALAGGTYNEQFF
DNA: TGCGCCAGCAGCGCGTTGGCTGGCGGAACCTACAATGAGCAGTTCTTC

D: .
J: TRBJ2-3
size: few
V: TRBV20-1
CDR3: CSARGDWRVLTDTQYF
DNA: TGCAGTGCTAGAGGGGATTGGCGTGTTTTAACAGATACGCAGTATTTT